This T cell receptor beta chain was captured by sequencing in a study of early T cells in non-severe SARS-CoV-2 infection. Study-wide background: It was bulk RNA from unsorted whole blood that was sequenced, and the chains were unpaired. Study-wide points: Database matching using VDJdb favored anti-spike CD8 responses, with private and CD4 specificities left missing.

TCRdb re-called the 5' RACE reads with MiXCR, one entry per CDR3 protein. The repertoire has 50,000 to 60,000 distinct CDR3 sequences, 7.7% of them found once; the top ten carry more than 3%. This clonotype was seen only a few times. Its specificity is unknown. Per germline, CDR1 GTSNPN and CDR2 SVGIG (reference sequence). The CDR3 consists of 15 residues. J lost 4 bases, V lost 0 bases, and 5 bases had no gene match. This receptor was taken from an adult who was a healthcare worker with PCR-confirmed SARS-CoV-2 infection or an uninfected control (not recorded which). The J gene is TRBJ2-1, the V gene TRBV30; 8 bases are a match to TRBD2. The specimen sequenced was whole blood. CDR3 sequence: CAWSVGSGVYNEQFF. The CDR3 DNA follows: TGTGCCTGGAGTGTCGGTAGCGGGGTGTACAATGAGCAGTTCTTC.